This T cell receptor beta chain is from a study of CD8 T cells in ankylosing spondylitis (TCRdb year 2017). General notes on the study: The study set out to find disease-linked TCR variants by profiling T cell receptor beta repertoires in ankylosing spondylitis patients and healthy donors. The full study cohort comprised about 25 ankylosing spondylitis patients and approximately 100 healthy donors. Peripheral blood samples were taken, and synovial fluid was additionally collected from ankylosing spondylitis patients. Points the paper makes about the study in general: Some TCR beta motif variants had previously been reported in synovial fluid and blood of reactive arthritis patients, which suggested common disease-initiation mechanisms. The disease-linked clones were reported as significantly enriched in matched synovial fluid samples from ankylosing spondylitis patients. Blood from ankylosing spondylitis patients appeared to be characterized by a TCR beta motif made up of several highly homologous amino acid variants. The disease-linked clones had a CD8+ phenotype and were found at relatively low frequencies in peripheral blood.

To note about this clonotype: Its target antigen remains unknown. No much larger clone exists at a distance of one base, and base qualities are not known.

V is reduced by 3 bases and J by 4 bases, leaving a spacing of 10 bases between them. The CDR3 starts with the cysteine, ends with the phenylalanine, and has 14 residues. Kept here is only the CDR3 DNA, which spans 42 bases and is read in frame from base 1. Sequences MNHEY (CDR1) and SVGAGI (CDR2) are obtained from the germline V gene. Sequencing relied on an Illumina HiSeq 2500. Quantitative 5'-RACE with molecular barcodes was used to prepare TCR beta libraries. On the authors' methods: To identify disease-linked TCR variants, a new computational method was used, one built on a probabilistic model of VDJ rearrangement. TCRdb itself trimmed the public reads at Q25 with fastp, ran MiXCR and retained productive beta chains. One record per CDR3 amino acid sequence lists the most common genes and DNA. TCRdb assigned the V and J calls; the authors' analysis was not used. Across this sample there are more than 650,000 distinct CDR3 sequences, with 12% seen only once. The top ten clonotypes cover approximately 0.46% of the sample.

This clonotype originated in a male donor with ankylosing spondylitis. The sequencing sample was made of blood, either unsorted or a sorted T cell fraction (not recorded which). The sequence links TRBV6-5 to TRBJ1-3; no D gene call is confident. The nucleotide sequence is TGTGCCAGCAGTTATAACCCGGGAGGAAACACCATATATTTT. Its translation is CASSYNPGGNTIYF.